The 21 T cell receptor beta chains below all came from one sample that was sequenced in a study of breast tumors, draining lymph nodes, adjacent tissues. Via MiXCR, TCRdb re-called the multiplex PCR reads, giving one row per CDR3 protein. The sample contains roughly 80,000 distinct CDR3 sequences, roughly 19% of which appear only once. Samples came from axillary lymph nodes draining the breast cancer. The specimen sequenced was axillary lymph node tissue. The source of these receptors is a female donor with breast cancer. Some clones in this sample may be carry-over from other donors' samples.

This clonotype showed up many times. CDR3 in amino acids: CASSRSGTSEQYF. CDR3 in DNA: TGTGCCAGCAGCCGCTCCGGGACTAGCGAGCAGTACTTC. V usage is TRBV7-9 and J usage is TRBJ2-7; 8 bases map to TRBD2. V dropped 5 bases and J dropped 6; count of bases not matched to a gene: 6. The germline V gene has CDR1 SEHNR and CDR2 FQNEAQ (reference sequence). The CDR3 loop spans 13 amino acids.

The chain has TRBV27 and TRBJ2-3, with 13 positions matching TRBD2. Germline-derived CDR1 and CDR2 are MNHEY and SMNVEV (reference sequence). The CDR3 is made up of 18 amino acids. V lost 1 base to trimming and J lost 5 bases; unmatched junction nucleotides: 9. DNA of the CDR3: TGTGCCAGCAGTTTATTCTCAGGACTAGCGGGGGAGGGAGATACGCAGTATTTT. Protein: CASSLFSGLAGEGDTQYF.

Of note for this clonotype: Since a much larger clone is just one base distant, this may be a read error. In DNA form, the CDR3 reads TGTGCCAGCAGCTCTGGTGGGACTCCCGCTATTTACGAGCAGTACTTC. It codes for CASSSGGTPAIYEQYF. The chain combines TRBV5-4 with TRBJ2-7; possible D gene TRBD2, 6 bases. The ends were cut back, 3 bases at V and 4 bases at J, with 20 bases in the middle. Germline-derived CDR1 and CDR2 are SGHNT and YYREEE (reference sequence). The CDR3 extends over 16 amino acids.

V is TRBV18 and J is TRBJ2-7; 9 nucleotides align to TRBD1. The CDR3 contains 13 residues. Unmatched junction bases numbered 4, after V lost 5 bases and J lost 5 bases. Germline CDR1 KGHSH, CDR2 LQKENI. The CDR3 region is CASSLGQGDEQYF. The CDR3 nucleotides read TGTGCCAGCTCATTGGGACAGGGTGACGAGCAGTACTTC.

At least ten counts were recorded for this clonotype. The rearrangement joins TRBV20-1 to TRBJ2-1; D gene unclear. This CDR3 comprises 17 residues. V shed 3 bases and J shed 8 bases, with 26 bases lying between them. The germline V gene encodes CDR1 DFQATT and CDR2 SNEGSKA (reference sequence). CDR3 coding DNA: TGCAGTGCTAGCCGCCTGGCGTGGGAAAGAGCAGCAGATGAGCAGTTCTTC. This encodes CSASRLAWERAADEQFF.

This clonotype was picked up a small number of times. The rearrangement links TRBV27 to TRBJ2-3, with 9 positions matching TRBD1. Trimming at V came to 5 bases and at J to 3 bases, leaving 9 bases not matched to a gene. CDR1 MNHEY and CDR2 SMNVEV come from the germline V gene (reference sequence). This CDR3 has 16 amino acids. CDR3 sequence (DNA): TGTGCCAGCAGTCCCCTTGGGACAGGGACGACAGATACGCAGTATTTT. Encoded protein: CASSPLGTGTTDTQYF.

This clonotype was seen repeatedly, ten times or more. The chain uses TRBV20-1 and TRBJ1-6, with D tentatively TRBD1 (6 bases). CDR3 length equals 17 residues. The germline V gene has CDR1 DFQATT and CDR2 SNEGSKA (reference sequence). The V gene lost 3 bases and the J gene lost 10 bases, with 25 bases spanning the gap. The CDR3 DNA reads as TGCAGTGCTAGGGCTGGGTTTACAGGGAGGGTTAACTCACCCCTCCACTTT. Its translation is CSARAGFTGRVNSPLHF.

Points on this clonotype: This may be a read error, as it is one base from a much larger clone. Likely a read error: the CDR3 ends without its conserved phenylalanine or tryptophan. This chain joins TRBV12-3 or TRBV12-4 and TRBJ2-5; 7 bases match TRBD2. CDR3 length equals 12 residues. With 3 bases clipped from V and 7 bases from J, the junction kept 2 bases outside the gene matches. The CDR3 loop reads CASSLGGGTQYL. DNA of the CDR3: TGTGCCAGCAGTTTGGGCGGGGGGACCCAGTACCTC.

This clonotype has at least ten counts. The chain has TRBV5-4 and TRBJ2-1, with D unresolved. The CDR3 contains 15 residues. The ends were cut back, 0 bases at V and 0 bases at J, with 7 bases in the middle. CDR1 and CDR2 (germline): SGHNT, YYREEE (reference sequence). In nucleotides, the CDR3 is TGTGCCAGCAGCTTGGGTGGTAACTCCTACAATGAGCAGTTCTTC. It specifies CASSLGGNSYNEQFF.

Of note for this clonotype: Just one base apart from a much larger clone, this may be a read error. The chain combines TRBV30 with TRBJ2-7; 8 bases map to TRBD2. There are 14 residues in the CDR3. Germline V gene data show CDR1 as GTSNPN and CDR2 as SVGIG (reference sequence). The CDR3, as DNA: TGTGCCTGGAGTGGCGGGGGGTTCTCCTACGAGCAGCACTTC. It specifies CAWSGGGFSYEQHF.

Worth noting for this clonotype: A read error may produce the germline difference seen at one junction end. The V call is TRBV12-3 or TRBV12-4, the J call TRBJ2-7, with D unresolved. The CDR3 is made up of 13 amino acids. Here the CDR3 DNA reads TGCGCCAGCAGTTCCCGGCTCGCCTACGAGCAGCACTTC. This sequence encodes CASSSRLAYEQHF.

In its sample, this clonotype was seen many times. The chain uses TRBV24-1 and TRBJ2-7; the D gene is possibly TRBD1 (6 bases). Germline values: CDR1 KGHDR, CDR2 SFDVKD. The CDR3 is made up of 15 amino acids. V lost 8 bases to trimming and J lost 0 bases, with 16 bases between them. This CDR3 reads CATTLRQVVSYEQYF. CDR3 sequence (DNA): TGTGCCACCACCTTACGACAGGTGGTCTCCTACGAGCAGTACTTC.

This clonotype was detected ten times or more. The V call is TRBV20-1, the J call TRBJ2-3; TRBD2 aligns across 8 bases. The CDR3 contains 13 residues. V shed 1 base and J 5 bases; nucleotides not matched to a gene: 2. Germline V gene lookup returns CDR1 DFQATT and CDR2 SNEGSKA (reference sequence). CDR3 sequence reads: CSARVAGIDTQYF. CDR3 in DNA: TGCAGTGCTAGAGTAGCGGGAATAGATACGCAGTATTTT.

Ten or more counts support this clonotype. J is TRBJ2-7 and V is TRBV4-1; TRBD2 matches at 8 bases. Unmatched junction bases numbered 8, after V lost 3 bases and J lost 1 base. The CDR3 has 16 amino acids. Germline-derived CDR1 and CDR2 are MGHRA and YSYEKL. DNA for the CDR3: TGCGCCAGCAGCCAGCAGACGGGACTAGTTTCCTACGAGCAGTACTTC. Its translation is CASSQQTGLVSYEQYF.

This clonotype came up a few times. The chain couples TRBV30 to TRBJ1-2; TRBD1 might be the D (5 bases). Trimming removed 4 bases from V and 8 bases from J, with 23 bases in between. Per the germline V gene, CDR1 is GTSNPN and CDR2 is SVGIG (reference sequence). The CDR3 totals 15 residues. CDR3: CAWKPGTSRLEGYTF. The CDR3, as DNA: TGTGCCTGGAAGCCAGGGACCTCGCGGCTAGAGGGCTACACCTTC.

This clonotype was counted at least ten times. DNA for the CDR3: TGCAGTGCTAGAGAGCTTAGCGGGAGAATTAACGGGGAGCTGTTTTTT. Protein product: CSARELSGRINGELFF. This chain uses TRBV20-1 with TRBJ2-2; 9 bases agree with TRBD2. CDR1 is DFQATT, CDR2 SNEGSKA, per germline (reference sequence). CDR3 length: 16 amino acids. V gave up 0 bases and J gave up 7 bases; unmatched junction bases: 9.

This clonotype was detected ten times or more. The chain links TRBV5-4 to TRBJ2-1; a possible D gene is TRBD2 (6 bases). Germline-derived CDR1 and CDR2 are SGHNT and YYREEE (reference sequence). This CDR3 is built from 15 residues. V lost 2 bases and J 4 bases, leaving 13 bases between the germline ends. The CDR3, as DNA: TGTGCCAGCAGCTTTAAAGGGACTCAATACAATGAGCAGTTCTTC. As protein: CASSFKGTQYNEQFF.

This clonotype was detected many times. The V and J genes are TRBV20-1 and TRBJ2-1, with 7 bases that match TRBD2. After removal of 3 bases from V and 9 bases from J, the junction contained 5 bases not matched to a gene. The CDR3 is 12 residues long. CDR1 DFQATT and CDR2 SNEGSKA come from the germline V gene (reference sequence). Here the CDR3 DNA reads TGCAGTGCTAGTCCGACTAGCCGTGAGCAGTTCTTC. Translation gives CSASPTSREQFF.

The gene calls are TRBV5-1 and TRBJ2-1, with D perhaps matching TRBD1 or TRBD2 (5 bases each). CDR3 length equals 16 residues. V was pared by 4 bases and J by 2 bases, with 16 bases between. Germline CDR1 is SGHRS and CDR2 is YFSETQ. CDR3 region: CASSPGPWGTYNEQFF. CDR3 nucleotide sequence: TGCGCCAGCAGCCCGGGACCATGGGGGACCTACAATGAGCAGTTCTTC.

This clonotype was counted at least ten times. The CDR3 here is CASINTGSYEQYF. The CDR3 nucleotides are TGTGCCAGCATAAATACGGGATCCTACGAGCAGTACTTC. The chain combines TRBV27 with TRBJ2-7; weak D call: TRBD2 (5 bases). CDR3 length: 13 amino acids. The V and J ends lost 7 bases and 1 base respectively, with 11 bases between them. Germline CDR1 and CDR2: MNHEY and SMNVEV (reference sequence).

Ten or more counts support this clonotype. The CDR3 spells CASSHRGNGTSGENTGELFF. The CDR3 DNA reads TGTGCCAGCAGCCACAGGGGGAATGGGACTAGCGGGGAGAACACCGGGGAGCTGTTTTTT. This chain links TRBV2 with TRBJ2-2; TRBD2 matches at 13 bases. This CDR3 comprises 20 residues. Germline-derived CDR1 and CDR2 are SNHLY and FYNNEI. The V segment lost 6 bases and the J segment 1 base; nucleotides outside the gene matches: 14. Combining the CDR3 with reference TRBV2 and TRBJ2-2 gives the whole variable domain EPEVTQTPSHQVTQMGQEVILRCVPISNHLYFYWYRQILGQKVEFLVSFYNNEISEKSEIFDDQFSVERPDGSNFTLKIRSTKLEDSAMYFCASSHRGNGTSGENTGELFFGEGSRLTVL.